The rows below give T cell receptor beta chains drawn from one sample of a study of blood T cells in healthy people across ages. TCRdb processed the 5' RACE reads anew with MiXCR; each CDR3 protein has one entry. Counted here are 500,000 to 550,000 distinct CDR3 sequences, approximately 25% occurring once; the ten biggest clones make up 8.5% to 9.5%. The data also belong to a second study, concerning T cells of mothers and their children.

Material for sequencing was blood. These receptors originate from a boy younger than 18 in good health. Each CDR3 is given with its conserved first and last residue. The D gene is left open where the match is weak. Clone size is shown for a subset of rows, as once, few, many or a class of expanded clone.

d_call	clone_size	v_call	j_call	cdr3_aa	cdr3_nt
NA	NA	TRBV11-3	TRBJ2-5	CASSLGATVGETQYF	TGTGCCAGCAGCTTAGGTGCGACAGTCGGGGAGACCCAGTACTTC
NA	few	TRBV28	TRBJ2-5	CASTRDVREETQYF	TGTGCCAGCACCCGGGACGTGAGAGAAGAGACCCAGTACTTC
TRBD2	few	TRBV4-3	TRBJ2-7	CASSLRGGQGYEQYF	TGCGCCAGCAGCCTACGGGGGGGGCAAGGCTACGAGCAGTACTTC
NA	NA	TRBV27	TRBJ1-6	CASSFQGAPLHF	TGTGCCAGCAGTTTTCAGGGAGCACCCCTCCACTTT
TRBD1	few	TRBV7-9	TRBJ2-1	CASSLASGQAYNEQFF	TGTGCCAGCAGCTTAGCTTCGGGACAGGCCTACAATGAGCAGTTCTTC
NA	many	TRBV6-2/TRBV6-3	TRBJ2-7	CASAGYEQYF	TGTGCCAGCGCTGGCTACGAGCAGTACTTC
TRBD1	NA	TRBV3-1	TRBJ1-6	CASAAGQGSTQNSPLHF	TGTGCCAGCGCCGCGGGACAGGGCTCCACGCAGAATTCACCCCTCCACTTT
NA	few	TRBV15	TRBJ2-5	CAASRDRQIASPLETQYF	TGTGCCGCCAGCAGAGACAGACAAATTGCGTCCCCTTTAGAGACCCAGTACTTC
TRBD1	NA	TRBV24-1	TRBJ1-2	CATAASGTGHVFGYTF	TGTGCCACCGCGGCTTCCGGGACAGGGCATGTATTCGGCTACACCTTC
TRBD2	NA	TRBV9	TRBJ2-7	CASSVVVAGALKYGTYEQYF	TGTGCCAGCAGCGTAGTAGTAGCGGGAGCCCTTAAATATGGGACCTACGAGCAGTACTTC
NA	NA	TRBV6-2/TRBV6-3	TRBJ2-5	CATRRTVETQYF	TGTGCCACCAGGCGGACAGTGGAGACCCAGTACTTC
NA	NA	TRBV27	TRBJ1-6	CASSTLQQGYNSPLHF	TGTGCCAGCAGTACCCTACAACAGGGTTATAATTCACCCCTCCACTTT
NA	many	TRBV30	TRBJ2-2	CAWSVSRSGELFF	TGTGCCTGGAGTGTAAGTCGGTCCGGGGAGCTGTTTTTT
NA	NA	TRBV6-5	TRBJ1-1	CASSYGRRVSTEAFF	TGTGCCAGCAGTTACGGCCGACGGGTTTCCACCGAAGCTTTCTTT
TRBD2	NA	TRBV4-1	TRBJ2-7	CASSQTGTRGYEQYF	TGCGCCAGCAGCCAAACCGGGACTAGGGGTTACGAGCAGTACTTC
NA	few	TRBV7-8	TRBJ2-7	CASSGGWDSYEQYF	TGTGCCAGCAGCGGGGGCTGGGACTCCTACGAGCAGTACTTC
NA	few	TRBV3-1	TRBJ2-5	CASSQELRTQETQYF	TGTGCCAGCAGCCAAGAGCTCCGGACCCAAGAGACCCAGTACTTC
NA	NA	TRBV6-6	TRBJ1-2	CASRRAGDPNYGYTF	TGTGCCAGCAGGAGAGCGGGGGACCCGAACTATGGCTACACCTTC
NA	few	TRBV4-1	TRBJ1-2	CASSQDGGRYYGYTF	TGCGCCAGCAGCCAAGATGGGGGACGGTACTATGGCTACACCTTC
TRBD1	NA	TRBV20-1	TRBJ2-7	CSATGTDDHYEQYF	TGCAGTGCTACCGGGACAGACGATCACTACGAGCAGTACTTC
TRBD2	few	TRBV27	TRBJ2-5	CASSLRTSGGVETQYF	TGTGCCAGCAGTTTACGGACTAGCGGGGGGGTAGAGACCCAGTACTTC
NA	few	TRBV27	TRBJ2-7	CASSANLEFSYEQYF	TGTGCCAGCAGTGCCAACCTAGAATTCTCCTACGAGCAGTACTTC
NA	once	TRBV14	TRBJ2-7	CASSQVGSFGEQYF	TGTGCCAGCAGCCAAGTGGGAAGTTTTGGCGAGCAGTACTTC
TRBD2	few	TRBV9	TRBJ2-1	CASSVSPSGSNEQFF	TGTGCCAGCAGCGTAAGTCCTAGCGGCTCAAATGAGCAGTTCTTC
TRBD2	NA	TRBV6-4	TRBJ2-3	CASSPLAGSTDTQYF	TGTGCCAGCAGTCCTCTAGCGGGGAGCACAGATACGCAGTATTTT
TRBD2	NA	TRBV28	TRBJ2-5	CAANGASGSWTQYF	TGTGCCGCCAATGGGGCTAGCGGGAGTTGGACCCAGTACTTC
NA	NA	TRBV2	TRBJ1-1	CASSVGALNTEAFF	TGTGCCAGCAGTGTGGGGGCTCTAAACACTGAAGCTTTCTTT
NA	NA	TRBV27	TRBJ2-7	CASSSMGTYEQYF	TGTGCCAGCAGCAGCATGGGAACCTACGAGCAGTACTTC
NA	NA	TRBV5-5	TRBJ2-5	CAISFPGGQETQYF	TGTGCCATCAGCTTCCCCGGGGGCCAAGAGACCCAGTACTTC
TRBD2	few	TRBV20-1	TRBJ2-1	CSARELAGVIDEQFF	TGCAGTGCTAGAGAGCTAGCGGGAGTAATAGATGAGCAGTTCTTC
NA	NA	TRBV5-5	TRBJ1-4	CASSLLGAGKLFF	TGTGCCAGCAGCTTGTTGGGGGCAGGAAAACTGTTTTTT
NA	NA	TRBV5-1	TRBJ2-2	CASSSLTVAGELFF	TGCGCCAGCAGCTCTCTGACAGTGGCCGGGGAGCTGTTTTTT
NA	few	TRBV24-1	TRBJ2-1	CATSGSRDEVPYNEQFF	TGTGCCACCAGTGGTAGCCGTGATGAGGTACCCTACAATGAGCAGTTCTTC
TRBD1	NA	TRBV6-5	TRBJ2-7	CASSYSSGTGSSYEQYF	TGTGCCAGCAGTTACTCGTCGGGGACAGGGAGCTCCTACGAGCAGTACTTC
NA	NA	TRBV9	TRBJ1-5	CASSVEAENQPQHF	TGTGCCAGCAGCGTAGAAGCGGAAAATCAGCCCCAGCATTTT
TRBD2	NA	TRBV29-1	TRBJ2-1	CSVEDWLAGGPLLQFF	TGCAGCGTTGAAGATTGGTTGGCGGGAGGGCCTTTGTTGCAGTTCTTC
NA	NA	TRBV12-3/TRBV12-4	TRBJ2-5	CASRRGRRGLGVLETQYF	TGTGCCAGCAGACGTGGCCGACGCGGGCTAGGGGTTTTAGAGACCCAGTACTTC
NA	NA	TRBV24-1	TRBJ2-2	CATSGRGGGTGELFF	TGTGCCACCTCCGGACGAGGGGGAGGCACCGGGGAGCTGTTTTTT
TRBD1	few	TRBV7-9	TRBJ2-7	CASSLRQGSYEQYF	TGTGCCAGCAGCTTAAGACAGGGGAGTTACGAGCAGTACTTC
NA	NA	TRBV11-2	TRBJ2-3	CASSSSVDTQYF	TGTGCCAGCAGTTCCTCCGTGGATACGCAGTATTTT
NA	NA	TRBV5-4	TRBJ2-5	CASSKLDHQETQYF	TGTGCCAGCAGCAAACTAGACCACCAAGAGACCCAGTACTTC
NA	NA	TRBV12-3/TRBV12-4	TRBJ2-1	CASSFSGRYYNEQFF	TGTGCCAGCAGTTTTAGCGGAAGATACTACAATGAGCAGTTCTTC
TRBD1	NA	TRBV4-3	TRBJ2-7	CASSRGAGTGVSYEQYF	TGCGCCAGCAGCCGGGGGGCTGGGACAGGGGTCTCCTACGAGCAGTACTTC
TRBD2	NA	TRBV27	TRBJ2-1	CASSTRGLAGAFSYNEQFF	TGTGCCAGCAGTACGCGGGGACTAGCGGGAGCATTCTCCTACAATGAGCAGTTCTTC
NA	few	TRBV12-3/TRBV12-4	TRBJ2-4	CASTMGSLAKNIQYF	TGTGCCAGCACAATGGGAAGTCTAGCCAAAAACATTCAGTACTTC
NA	many	TRBV6-2/TRBV6-3	TRBJ1-2	CASGGSTTNYGYTF	TGTGCCAGCGGGGGCAGCACGACTAACTATGGCTACACCTTC
TRBD1	NA	TRBV29-1	TRBJ1-6	CSAYDRGTGSLLHF	TGCAGCGCCTACGACCGCGGGACAGGGTCCCTACTCCACTTT
NA	few	TRBV20-1	TRBJ1-5	CSARDLTRVLVGNQPQHF	TGCAGTGCTAGAGATCTCACCCGGGTTTTGGTAGGCAATCAGCCCCAGCATTTT
TRBD2	NA	TRBV4-1	TRBJ2-1	CASSQGLAGVIYNEQFF	TGCGCCAGCAGCCAAGGACTAGCGGGAGTCATCTACAATGAGCAGTTCTTC
NA	few	TRBV28	TRBJ2-2	CASSSTVTNTGELFF	TGTGCCAGCAGTTCGACAGTCACGAACACCGGGGAGCTGTTTTTT